The clone carrying this TCR beta chain was detected only once. Its antigen is unidentified. The data derive from a study of T cell repertoires in cytomegalovirus infection. Study-level results: Carriage of CMV together with the relevant HLA was identifiable through cumulative public TCR beta family frequency. HLA-C-restricted, CMV-specific TCR beta clonotypes were dominant ex vivo.

TCRdb passed the reads through MiXCR, listing each CDR3 protein once. This sample yields about 490,000 distinct CDR3 sequences, of which about 15% are seen a single time; 24% belongs to the top ten. The CDR3 length is 13 residues. With V trimmed by 0 bases and J by 12 bases, 4 bases remained unmatched. CDR1 is SGDLS, CDR2 YYNGEE, per germline. The sequenced sample was CD8+ T cells from PBMCs. The rearrangement uses TRBV9 and TRBJ1-1, with 11 bases fitting TRBD1. The sequence was collected from a human donor in good health (CMV status not recorded). Some clones in this sample may be carry-over from other donors' samples. CDR3 in amino acids: CASSVGTGGETFF. CDR3 sequence (DNA): TGTGCCAGCAGCGTAGGGACAGGGGGCGAAACTTTCTTT.